This TCR beta chain was retrieved from a study of blood T cell repertoires in COVID-19. Study at large: Sites across the United States, Italy and Spain contributed samples from acute and convalescent COVID-19.

Seattle patients were enrolled during active infection and followed longitudinally. In the authors' workflow: Estimated nucleated cell counts came from reference gene primer amplification. Method: immunoSEQ multiplex PCR; TCRdb's copy keeps in-frame clones and lacks some. Clone size and V and J calls were adopted from that table, with D and trimming inferred from the DNA. This table holds under 300,000 clones, 90% found once. This clonotype was sampled from a woman aged 60-70 years with COVID-19, enrolled during active disease. The sequenced sample consisted of peripheral blood.

CDR3 DNA: TGTGCCAGCAGCTTGGCCCCAGGGGGCGACTATGGCTACACCTTC. It specifies CASSLAPGGDYGYTF. V and J are TRBV5-8 and TRBJ1-2, with TRBD1 matching over 8 bases. Germline V gene lookup returns CDR1 SGHTS and CDR2 YDEGEE. This CDR3 comprises 15 residues. The V segment lost 0 bases and the J segment 3 bases; nucleotides outside the gene matches: 4.